These 20 T cell receptor beta chains were sequenced from one sample in a study of T cell repertoires in ileal Crohn's disease (dated by TCRdb to between 2018 and 2021). The time point label of this sample denotes: neoterminal ileum biopsy at postoperative endoscopy, about 6 months after surgery. Library generation was performed with the immunoSEQ multiplex PCR assay. TCRdb retrieved this table from immuneACCESS and kept in-frame rearrangements only. Not all clones are present; in checked studies, unresolved V genes account for under half, and no reason is known for the remainder. In all, the sample holds a few thousand clones, and roughly 80% of those were seen once. The biggest ten clones account for less than 6.5% of the sample. The source material was ileal tissue. All receptors come from an adult with Crohn's disease.

The rearrangement uses TRBV19 and TRBJ2-3, with TRBD2 matching over 11 bases. V was clipped by 6 bases and J by 1 base; unmatched bases: 0. CDR1 and CDR2 (germline): LNHDA, SQIVND (reference sequence). CDR3 size: 14 residues. CDR3 bases: TGTGCCAGTAGGACTAGCGGGGGCACAGATACGCAGTATTTT. The encoded protein is CASRTSGGTDTQYF.

V gene TRBV6-5 combines with J gene TRBJ2-7, with TRBD2 matching 9 bases. V gave up 6 bases and J gave up 3 bases; unmatched junction bases: 6. Germline CDR1 reads MNHEY; CDR2 reads SVGAGI. CDR3 length: 14 residues. The CDR3 coding sequence is TGTGCCAGCAGCCAGGGACTAGCTTACTACGAGCAGTACTTC. It specifies CASSQGLAYYEQYF.

The gene calls are TRBV10-2 and TRBJ2-7; TRBD2 might be the D (6 bases). CDR3 length: 14 amino acids. Trimming left V 4 bases short and J 7 bases short, with 17 bases between. CDR1 and CDR2 from the germline V gene are WSHSY and SAAADI. The CDR3 DNA reads TGCGCCAGCAGTGTAGCGGCGGGCCCTACGGAGCAGTACTTC. As protein: CASSVAAGPTEQYF.

There are a few counts of this clone. This chain links TRBV7-2 with TRBJ2-7; TRBD2 aligns across 10 bases. Germline loops: CDR1 SGHTA, CDR2 FQGNSA. The CDR3 has 15 residues. After removal of 5 bases from V and 2 bases from J, the junction contained 6 bases not matched to a gene. The CDR3, as DNA: TGTGCCAGCAGCCAAAGCGGGAGGGGGCCCTACGAGCAGTACTTC. This encodes CASSQSGRGPYEQYF.

The chain links TRBV29-1 to TRBJ2-5, with D perhaps TRBD2 (7 bases). Germline CDR1 reads SQVTM; CDR2 reads ANQGSEA. The CDR3 runs to 19 residues. V lost 4 bases and J 1 base, leaving 28 bases between the germline ends. Here the CDR3 DNA reads TGCAGCGTTGTTAACCGGGGAGAGGTAGACGGGGGGCCCCAAGAGACCCAGTACTTC. It is translated as CSVVNRGEVDGGPQETQYF.

The CDR3 loop is CASTGTGRSSEQYF. As DNA, the CDR3 is TGTGCCAGCACCGGGACAGGGAGGTCGTCCGAGCAGTACTTC. V is TRBV2 and J is TRBJ2-7, with 9 bases aligning to TRBD1. CDR3 size: 14 residues. V lost 7 bases and J lost 6; bases outside the gene matches: 10. CDR1 is SNHLY and CDR2 is FYNNEI in the germline V gene.

This sequence joins TRBV9 and TRBJ2-3; 8 bases are shared with TRBD2. This CDR3 comprises 19 residues. Germline V CDR1 and CDR2: SGDLS, YYNGEE. V shed 1 base, J shed 5 bases, and the junction held 18 bases outside the gene matches. The CDR3 protein is CASSVSTSGWGNREDTQYF. As DNA, the CDR3 is TGTGCCAGCAGCGTAAGCACTAGCGGTTGGGGGAACCGGGAAGATACGCAGTATTTT.

This chain connects TRBV5-1 to TRBJ2-1; 14 bases are shared with TRBD2. This CDR3 is built from 16 residues. The V and J ends lost 0 bases and 4 bases, in that order; junction bases with no gene match: 0. The germline gives CDR1 SGHRS, CDR2 YFSETQ. CDR3 nucleotide sequence: TGCGCCAGCAGCTTGGGACTAGCGGGGGGGTACAATGAGCAGTTCTTC. Its protein product is CASSLGLAGGYNEQFF.

The J gene is TRBJ2-2, the V gene TRBV5-5, with TRBD1 as a possible D gene (5 bases). V gave up 5 bases and J gave up 2 bases, with 16 bases separating them. Germline V lookup: CDR1 SGHKS, CDR2 YYEKEE (reference sequence). This CDR3 has 16 residues. CDR3 nucleotides: TGTGCCAGCAGACCGGATTGGGGCCGAAACACCGGGGAGCTGTTTTTT. Its protein product is CASRPDWGRNTGELFF.

The chain has TRBV4-1 and TRBJ1-6, with a possible D match to TRBD1 (6 bases). Germline V gene sequence: CDR1 MGHRA, CDR2 YSYEKL. The CDR3 runs to 14 residues. Trimming left V 3 bases short and J 9 bases short, with 12 bases between. The chain's CDR3 is CASSQEQGGSPLHF. The CDR3 coding sequence is TGCGCCAGCAGCCAGGAACAGGGTGGTTCACCCCTCCACTTT.

This chain connects TRBV15 to TRBJ2-2, with TRBD2 matching 7 bases. After removal of 1 base from V and 6 bases from J, the junction contained 8 bases not matched to a gene. The CDR3 has 16 residues. Germline V gives CDR1 LNHNV, CDR2 YYDKDF (reference sequence). The CDR3 coding sequence is TGTGCCACCAGCAGAGTTGCGGGAGTCGGATCCGGGGAGCTGTTTTTT. This sequence encodes CATSRVAGVGSGELFF.

V and J are TRBV7-3 and TRBJ2-6; tentatively, D is TRBD2 (6 bases). The CDR3 has 15 residues. The germline V gene has CDR1 SGHTA and CDR2 FQGTGA. Trimming cost V 4 bases and J 2 bases, with 9 bases left between them. CDR3 region: CASSSGGAGANVLTF. CDR3 nucleotides: TGTGCCAGCAGCTCCGGGGGTGCTGGGGCCAACGTCCTGACTTTC.

This clone has only a few counts. This sequence joins TRBV7-9 and TRBJ1-2; D may be TRBD1 (6 bases). This CDR3 has 14 amino acids. V lost 5 bases and J 5 bases, leaving 15 bases between the germline ends. Germline V gene sequence: CDR1 SEHNR, CDR2 FQNEAQ (reference sequence). The CDR3 is CASSIPGGRYGYTF. The CDR3 DNA reads TGTGCCAGCAGCATCCCGGGGGGCCGTTATGGCTACACCTTC.

The chain is built from TRBV7-9 and TRBJ1-2, with D maybe TRBD1 (6 bases). Per germline, CDR1 SEHNR and CDR2 FQNEAQ (reference sequence). Trimming took off 5 bases at V and 4 bases at J, with 8 bases between the two ends. This CDR3 is built from 12 residues. The CDR3 sequence is CASSPTGYGYTF. CDR3 nucleotides: TGTGCCAGCAGCCCGACAGGCTATGGCTACACCTTC.

This chain joins TRBV13 and TRBJ2-7; 9 bases agree with TRBD1. V shed 4 bases, J shed 9 bases, and the junction held 13 bases outside the gene matches. Germline assignment: CDR1 PRHDT and CDR2 FYEKMQ (reference sequence). CDR3 length: 15 amino acids. The CDR3 loop reads CASSSPDRGLRTQYF. The CDR3 coding sequence is TGTGCCAGCAGCTCCCCGGACAGGGGACTCCGGACGCAGTACTTC.

This clone was recorded only once. This rearrangement joins TRBV18 to TRBJ2-4; 10 positions agree with TRBD1. From germline, CDR1 is KGHSH and CDR2 LQKENI. The CDR3 has 14 residues. V shed 6 bases, J shed 8 bases, and the junction held 7 bases outside the gene matches. CDR3 DNA sequence: TGTGCCAGCTCGCCGACAGGGGGCACGGACATTCAGTACTTC. Encoded protein: CASSPTGGTDIQYF.

This clone came up once. The chain has TRBV5-1 and TRBJ1-4, with a weak D call TRBD1 (6 bases). CDR3 size: 13 residues. Trimming stripped 3 bases from V and 5 bases from J, with 8 bases between. Germline CDR1 is SGHRS and CDR2 is YFSETQ. CDR3 in amino acids: CASSSTGNEKLFF. CDR3 coding DNA: TGCGCCAGCAGCTCCACAGGGAATGAAAAACTGTTTTTT.

The V and J genes are TRBV5-1 and TRBJ1-2; possible D gene TRBD1, 6 bases. Deletions cut 2 bases from V and 7 bases from J, with 9 bases between. CDR3 length: 12 residues. Germline V gene data show CDR1 as SGHRS and CDR2 as YFSETQ. The CDR3 reads CASSFQGTGYTF. In DNA, the CDR3 is TGCGCCAGCAGCTTCCAGGGGACTGGCTACACCTTC. The full variable domain, completed using reference TRBV5-1 and TRBJ1-2, is KAGVTQTPRYLIKTRGQQVTLSCSPISGHRSVSWYQQTPGQGLQFLFEYFSETQRNKGNFPGRFSGRQFSNSRSEMNVSTLELGDSALYLCASSFQGTGYTFGSGTRLTVV.

The chain joins TRBV5-1 to TRBJ2-5; 14 bases match TRBD2. The CDR3 length is 18 residues. The germline gives CDR1 SGHRS, CDR2 YFSETQ. The J segment lost 4 bases and the V segment lost 6 bases, leaving 14 bases of the junction unmatched. The CDR3 spells CASTEQQTSGGEGETQYF. The DNA of the CDR3 is TGCGCCAGCACCGAGCAGCAGACTAGCGGGGGGGAAGGAGAGACCCAGTACTTC.

The table lists this clone with a count of one. This sequence joins TRBV19 and TRBJ1-2; no clear D gene. CDR1 is LNHDA and CDR2 is SQIVND in the germline V gene (reference sequence). Trimming took off 2 bases at V and 4 bases at J, with 11 bases between the two ends. The CDR3 consists of 14 residues. The CDR3 is CASSISLDTYGYTF. The DNA of the CDR3 is TGTGCCAGTAGTATATCTCTCGACACCTATGGCTACACCTTC. Based on the CDR3 plus reference TRBV19 and TRBJ1-2, the full variable domain is DGGITQSPKYLFRKEGQNVTLSCEQNLNHDAMYWYRQDPGQGLRLIYYSQIVNDFQKGDIAEGYSVSREKKESFPLTVTSAQKNPTAFYLCASSISLDTYGYTFGSGTRLTVV.